The 31 T cell receptor beta chains reported below all come from one sample, sequenced in a study of cytomegalovirus exposure and HLA in healthy donors. Vbeta (60) and Jbeta (13) primers were used in the PCR. Some clones are missing from TCRdb's copy, which holds only in-frame ones; the method was immunoSEQ multiplex PCR. The profile shows roughly 180,000 clones, 65% to 85% of them singletons. The specimen was PBMCs. The receptors were sampled from a boy between 2 and 10 years old in good health and CMV-seronegative.

This clone was seen only a few times. The V gene is TRBV2, the J gene TRBJ1-5; 10 nucleotides match TRBD1. Looked up from germline, CDR1 is SNHLY and CDR2 is FYNNEI. J gave up 5 bases and V 6 bases, and 1 base lay outside the gene matches. The CDR3 length is 13 residues. CDR3 sequence (DNA): TGTGCCAGCAGGGGGACAGGGGATCAGCCCCAGCATTTT. Amino acids: CASRGTGDQPQHF.

This chain links TRBV5-6 with TRBJ2-7; D is undetermined. V dropped 2 bases and J dropped 7 bases, with 10 bases sitting between them. Germline V lookup: CDR1 SGHDT, CDR2 YYEEEE. CDR3 size: 12 residues. Here the CDR3 reads CASSLPIGEQYV. Written as DNA, the CDR3 is TGTGCCAGCAGCTTACCAATCGGGGAGCAGTACGTC.

The V gene is TRBV2, the J gene TRBJ2-7; TRBD2 matches 7 bases. J lost 5 bases, V lost 8 bases, and 9 bases had no gene match. CDR1 and CDR2 (germline): SNHLY, FYNNEI. This CDR3 has 13 residues. For the CDR3, the DNA is TGTGCCAGCGAGTTTCAGGGAGGGGACGAGCAGTACTTC. Its translation is CASEFQGGDEQYF.

The V gene is TRBV6-6, the J gene TRBJ2-5; D is possibly TRBD2 (6 bases). This CDR3 spans 15 amino acids. Deletions cut 6 bases from V and 5 bases from J, with 19 bases between. Germline values: CDR1 MNHNY, CDR2 SVGAGI (reference sequence). CDR3 in amino acids: CASRHRGGRGETQYF. CDR3 nucleotides: TGTGCCAGCAGACATCGTGGGGGTCGGGGGGAGACCCAGTACTTC.

The chain uses TRBV10-2 and TRBJ1-4, with TRBD1 matching over 9 bases. CDR1 and CDR2 (germline): WSHSY, SAAADI. Losses at the gene ends were 3 bases for V and 7 bases for J; bases not matched to a gene: 6. The CDR3 is 15 amino acids. DNA for the CDR3: TGCGCCAGCAGTGATAGGGGACAGGGCGGTGAAAAACTGTTTTTT. Protein: CASSDRGQGGEKLFF.

The rearrangement links TRBV2 to TRBJ2-5; TRBD2 matches 10 bases. The CDR3 contains 15 residues. CDR1 is SNHLY, CDR2 FYNNEI, per germline. The ends lost 2 bases at V and 4 bases at J; junction bases unmatched: 4. The DNA for the CDR3 is TGTGCCAGCAGTGAAATTCTAGCGGGGGCAGAGACCCAGTACTTC. Its protein product is CASSEILAGAETQYF.

This clone came up once. CDR3 in amino acids: CASSLAWEIYNSPLHF. The CDR3 DNA is TGTGCCAGCAGCTTGGCTTGGGAGATCTATAATTCACCCCTCCACTTT. This chain joins TRBV5-6 and TRBJ1-6; D unclear. The V gene lost 0 bases and the J gene lost 3 bases, with 10 bases spanning the gap. The germline gives CDR1 SGHDT, CDR2 YYEEEE. The CDR3 covers 16 residues.

This chain joins TRBV11-3 and TRBJ2-5, with TRBD1 as a possible D gene (6 bases). This CDR3 region has 16 residues. The germline V and J ends were trimmed by 5 bases and 4 bases, with 20 bases remaining between them. Germline loops: CDR1 SGHNT, CDR2 YENEEA. CDR3 sequence reads: CASSAHRDTMGETQYF. The CDR3 nucleotides read TGTGCCAGCAGCGCACACCGGGACACTATGGGAGAGACCCAGTACTTC.

This clone was observed a few times. The chain combines TRBV5-1 with TRBJ2-5, with a possible D match to TRBD2 (5 bases). Germline-derived CDR1 and CDR2 are SGHRS and YFSETQ. Trimming stripped 3 bases from V and 11 bases from J, with 14 bases between. This CDR3 has 12 residues. CDR3 nucleotide sequence: TGCGCCAGCAGCTGGCGTGGTGGGGAGCAGTACTTC. Its translation is CASSWRGGEQYF.

CDR3 residues: CATSRGSGGEDEQFF. The CDR3 nucleotides are TGTGCCACCAGCAGAGGGTCGGGGGGGGAGGATGAGCAGTTCTTC. This sequence joins TRBV15 and TRBJ2-1, with 8 bases fitting TRBD2. The germline CDR1 and CDR2 sequences are LNHNV and YYDKDF (reference sequence). This CDR3 contains 15 residues. The ends lost 1 base at V and 8 bases at J; junction bases unmatched: 7.

This clone was picked up a small number of times. The chain uses TRBV7-9 and TRBJ1-2; 7 bases align to TRBD1. The length of the CDR3 is 14 residues. The V segment lost 4 bases and the J segment 4 bases; nucleotides outside the gene matches: 6. The germline V gene has CDR1 SEHNR and CDR2 FQNEAQ (reference sequence). The CDR3 coding sequence is TGTGCCAGCAGCTCAACGACAGGGCGCTATGGCTACACCTTC. Its translation is CASSSTTGRYGYTF.

This clone was seen only once. The chain carries TRBV13 and TRBJ2-6; D is undetermined. This CDR3 comprises 16 residues. V lost 5 bases and J lost 1, with 12 bases in between. The germline V gene has CDR1 PRHDT and CDR2 FYEKMQ (reference sequence). As DNA, the CDR3 is TGTGCCAGCAGCCAGATAGCAAGATCTGGGGCCAACGTCCTGACTTTC. This sequence encodes CASSQIARSGANVLTF.

The chain employs TRBV5-1 and TRBJ1-2; the match to TRBD1 covers 7 bases. The CDR3 is made up of 14 amino acids. V lost 0 bases to trimming and J lost 7 bases; unmatched junction nucleotides: 6. Germline CDR1 reads SGHRS; CDR2 reads YFSETQ. The CDR3 nucleotides read TGCGCCAGCAGCTTGGCCGGAGGGGGCGGTGGCTACACCTTC. Amino acid sequence: CASSLAGGGGGYTF.

The chain uses TRBV2 and TRBJ1-2; 9 nucleotides match TRBD1. Germline CDR1 SNHLY, CDR2 FYNNEI. V dropped 6 bases and J dropped 1; count of bases not matched to a gene: 3. This CDR3 comprises 14 residues. CDR3 protein: CASRRQGGNYGYTF. The CDR3 region has the DNA TGTGCCAGCAGGCGACAGGGGGGTAACTATGGCTACACCTTC.

CDR3 region: CASSLAFGGGIDTQYF. DNA of the CDR3: TGTGCCAGCAGCTTGGCCTTTGGCGGGGGGATAGATACGCAGTATTTT. The chain uses TRBV5-8 and TRBJ2-3, with 8 bases that match TRBD2. The CDR3 length is 16 residues. CDR1 is SGHTS and CDR2 is YDEGEE in the germline V gene. V shed 0 bases, J shed 5 bases, and the junction held 8 bases outside the gene matches.

J is TRBJ1-5 and V is TRBV11-2; 8 positions agree with TRBD1. This CDR3 is built from 20 residues. Unmatched junction bases numbered 13, after V lost 0 bases and J lost 0 bases. Germline-derived CDR1 and CDR2 are SGHAT and FQNNGV. In nucleotides, the CDR3 is TGTGCCAGCAGCTTAGATCCCCTTCGGACAGGGAGACCTAGCAATCAGCCCCAGCATTTT. Translated, it gives CASSLDPLRTGRPSNQPQHF. Full variable domain (rest looked up from reference TRBV11-2 and TRBJ1-5): EAGVAQSPRYKIIEKRQSVAFWCNPISGHATLYWYQQILGQGPKLLIQFQNNGVVDDSQLPKDRFSAERLKGVDSTLKIQPAKLEDSAVYLCASSLDPLRTGRPSNQPQHFGDGTRLSIL.

This clone was seen only a few times. The rearrangement links TRBV13 to TRBJ1-2; 7 bases line up with TRBD1. Germline assignment: CDR1 PRHDT and CDR2 FYEKMQ (reference sequence). Losses at the gene ends were 6 bases for V and 4 bases for J; bases not matched to a gene: 8. The CDR3 is 14 amino acids. The CDR3: CASSRTGQSYGYTF. CDR3 coding DNA: TGTGCCAGCAGTCGTACGGGACAGTCCTATGGCTACACCTTC.

The V gene is TRBV30, the J gene TRBJ2-5; a possible D gene is TRBD1 (6 bases). The V end was cut by 5 bases, the J end by 5 bases, with 15 bases between. The CDR3 is made up of 13 amino acids. The germline V gene has CDR1 GTSNPN and CDR2 SVGIG (reference sequence). This CDR3 reads CAWGGGWLETQYF. The CDR3 coding sequence is TGTGCCTGGGGGGGCGGGTGGTTGGAGACCCAGTACTTC.

The CDR3 region has the DNA TGTGCCTGGACCGGGACAGGGGATGGAAAACTGTTTTTT. It translates to CAWTGTGDGKLFF. The chain uses TRBV30 and TRBJ1-4; 10 bases align to TRBD1. The CDR3 loop spans 13 amino acids. Germline V gene sequence: CDR1 GTSNPN, CDR2 SVGIG (reference sequence). With 4 bases clipped from V and 10 bases from J, the junction kept 6 bases outside the gene matches.

This rearrangement joins TRBV7-2 to TRBJ2-2; D might be TRBD2 (5 bases). V was cut by 3 bases and J by 7 bases, with 6 bases left in between. The CDR3 length is 12 residues. Germline V gene lookup returns CDR1 SGHTA and CDR2 FQGNSA. CDR3 protein: CASSFGVGELFF. The CDR3 DNA reads TGTGCCAGCAGCTTCGGGGTCGGGGAGCTGTTTTTT.

The chain employs TRBV6-1 and TRBJ1-1; D may be TRBD1 (5 bases). CDR1 and CDR2 (germline): MNHNS, SASEGT. The CDR3 runs 14 residues. The germline V and J ends were trimmed by 4 bases and 4 bases, with 13 bases remaining between them. The CDR3 protein is CASSALGGITEAFF. CDR3 sequence (DNA): TGTGCCAGCAGTGCCCTTGGGGGGATCACTGAAGCTTTCTTT.

This clone has more than one count but fewer than ten. J is TRBJ1-1 and V is TRBV30, with D unresolved. CDR1 and CDR2 from the germline V gene are GTSNPN and SVGIG (reference sequence). V gave up 1 base and J gave up 3 bases, with 9 bases separating them. The CDR3 runs to 13 residues. Here the CDR3 reads CAWSARRDTEAFF. The CDR3 bases are TGTGCCTGGAGTGCCCGCCGGGACACTGAAGCTTTCTTT.

This chain joins TRBV7-8 and TRBJ2-3, with D perhaps TRBD2 (5 bases). V was trimmed by 5 bases and J by 6 bases, leaving 15 bases between them. The CDR3 covers 14 residues. CDR1 is SGHVS and CDR2 is FQNEAQ in the germline V gene. The CDR3 DNA reads TGTGCCAGCAGCATGCCTCGGGATTCCGATACGCAGTATTTT. It codes for CASSMPRDSDTQYF.

The V and J genes are TRBV2 and TRBJ2-1; TRBD2 is a possible D gene (5 bases). CDR1 and CDR2 (germline): SNHLY, FYNNEI. This CDR3 contains 14 residues. The V and J ends lost 3 bases and 9 bases respectively, with 15 bases between them. The CDR3 nucleotides read TGTGCCAGCAGTGACTTTGGACTCCATAGTGAGCAGTTCTTC. Its translation is CASSDFGLHSEQFF.

The rearrangement uses TRBV30 and TRBJ2-7; a possible D gene is TRBD2 (6 bases). This CDR3 has 14 residues. The germline V gene encodes CDR1 GTSNPN and CDR2 SVGIG (reference sequence). V lost 0 bases and J 8 bases, leaving 17 bases between the germline ends. The CDR3 sequence: CAWSVGAGRTQQYV. CDR3 in DNA: TGTGCCTGGAGTGTAGGGGCAGGGAGGACCCAGCAGTACGTC.

The CDR3 sequence: CAAGPTPSYNEQFF. The CDR3 DNA sequence: TGTGCCGCCGGTCCCACCCCCTCCTACAATGAGCAGTTCTTC. The rearrangement links TRBV6-5 to TRBJ2-1, with D unresolved. The V end lost 11 bases, the J end lost 0 bases, and 14 bases lay between the germline ends. The CDR3 consists of 14 residues. Germline CDR1 is MNHEY and CDR2 is SVGAGI.

CDR3 residues: CAWSPSGVDTQYF. CDR3 DNA sequence: TGTGCCTGGAGTCCTTCGGGGGTTGATACGCAGTATTTT. The rearrangement uses TRBV30 and TRBJ2-3, with D maybe TRBD2 (6 bases). In germline, CDR1 is GTSNPN, CDR2 SVGIG (reference sequence). The ends were cut back, 2 bases at V and 6 bases at J, with 12 bases in the middle. The CDR3 sequence is 13 residues long.

The V and J genes are TRBV5-4 and TRBJ2-7; a possible D gene is TRBD2 (5 bases). CDR1 is SGHNT and CDR2 is YYREEE in the germline V gene (reference sequence). With 0 bases removed from V and 3 bases from J, the gap between germline ends came to 16 bases. The CDR3 is 16 amino acids. CDR3 sequence (DNA): TGTGCCAGCAGCTTGGCCGTTGGGAAGGGAGTCTACGAGCAGTACGTC. The encoded protein is CASSLAVGKGVYEQYV.

The rearrangement uses TRBV10-3 and TRBJ1-5; 9 bases are a match to TRBD1. Trimming took 6 bases from V and 0 from J; bases not matched to a gene: 3. CDR3 size: 15 residues. Germline values: CDR1 ENHRY, CDR2 SYGVKD. Written as DNA, the CDR3 is TGTGCCATCAGCGGGACAGGGACTAGCAATCAGCCCCAGCATTTT. Residues: CAISGTGTSNQPQHF.

This clone was observed a single time. The CDR3 reads CASSPVYNEQFF. In DNA form, the CDR3 reads TGTGCCAGCAGCCCCGTATACAATGAGCAGTTCTTC. The rearrangement uses TRBV7-9 and TRBJ2-1; D unclear. In germline, CDR1 is SEHNR, CDR2 FQNEAQ (reference sequence). The V gene lost 5 bases and the J gene lost 4 bases, with 6 bases spanning the gap. This CDR3 comprises 12 residues. Complete variable domain (other parts from reference TRBV7-9 and TRBJ2-1): DTGVSQNPRHKITKRGQNVTFRCDPISEHNRLYWYRQTLGQGPEFLTYFQNEAQLEKSRLLSDRFSAERPKGSFSTLEIQRTEQGDSAMYLCASSPVYNEQFFGPGTRLTVL.

The chain links TRBV30 to TRBJ1-2; 7 nucleotides agree with TRBD1. Germline CDR1 is GTSNPN and CDR2 is SVGIG (reference sequence). V shed 4 bases and J 7 bases; nucleotides not matched to a gene: 6. The CDR3 is made up of 12 amino acids. The CDR3 DNA reads TGTGCCTGGAAAGTTACAGGGGTTGGCTACACCTTC. Translation: CAWKVTGVGYTF.